The 4 T cell receptor beta chains below were found in one sample sequenced in a study of metastatic and nonmetastatic thyroid tumors. TCRdb re-called clones via MiXCR from the PCR reads. The table shows roughly 65,000 clones, with 14% occurring only once. No patient had received any treatment before thyroid surgery. The specimen was blood. The receptors here all came from a male donor with papillary thyroid cancer or a benign thyroid nodule (not recorded which). Some clones in this sample may be carry-over from other donors' samples.

This clone was recorded a few times. A much larger clone differs from this one at a single base, so this may be a read error. The sample holds other DNA sequences that translate to the same CDR3. The chain employs TRBV10-2 and TRBJ2-1, with D perhaps matching TRBD2 (5 bases). V was pared by 6 bases and J by 10 bases, with 19 bases between. The CDR3 spans 14 residues. Germline V CDR1 and CDR2: WSHSY, SAAADI. The CDR3 reads CASRERLISGEQFF. The CDR3 DNA sequence: TGCGCCAGCAGGGAGCGACTTATCAGCGGCGAGCAGTTCTTC.

This clone came up many times. The J gene is TRBJ1-2, the V gene TRBV4-1; D might be TRBD1 (5 bases). Germline V gene lookup returns CDR1 MGHRA and CDR2 YSYEKL. This CDR3 has 15 residues. V shed 0 bases and J shed 2 bases, with 10 bases lying between them. In DNA, the CDR3 is TGCGCCAGCAGCCAAGATCGGGGGGGAAACTATGGCTACACCTTC. Amino acid sequence: CASSQDRGGNYGYTF.

This clone was seen repeatedly, ten times or more. The genes are TRBV5-4 and TRBJ1-2; 10 bases align to TRBD1. This CDR3 is 15 amino acids long. Germline trimming cut 0 bases from V and 5 bases from J; bases unmatched to any gene: 4. Germline lookup yields CDR1 SGHNT and CDR2 YYREEE (reference sequence). CDR3 amino acids: CASSLAAGQGYGYTF. For the CDR3, the DNA is TGTGCCAGCAGCTTGGCCGCGGGACAGGGGTATGGCTACACCTTC.

This clone has ten or more counts. In nucleotides, the CDR3 is TGTGCCAGCAGCTTAACCCCGACAGGTTACAATGAGCAGTTCTTC. This translates into CASSLTPTGYNEQFF. The rearrangement links TRBV7-3 to TRBJ2-1; D is perhaps TRBD1 (6 bases). Germline CDR1 SGHTA, CDR2 FQGTGA. The CDR3 has 15 residues. With 0 bases removed from V and 4 bases from J, the gap between germline ends came to 10 bases.